These 16 T cell receptor beta chains originate from one sample sequenced in a study of T cells in Graves' hyperthyroidism and ophthalmopathy. TCR beta CDR3 regions were amplified from RNA transcripts. The HTBI primer set was used in a first-round RT-PCR of the TCR CDR3. TCRdb called the multiplex PCR reads again in MiXCR, with one record for every CDR3 protein. The sample lists some 460,000 distinct CDR3 sequences, roughly 14% occurring once. The sequenced sample was blood. Source of these receptors: a woman between 18 and 30 years old with Graves' hyperthyroidism.

This clonotype was seen only a few times. The chain combines TRBV3-1 with TRBJ2-7; TRBD1 agrees at 9 bases. This CDR3 contains 16 residues. Germline CDR1 reads LGHDT; CDR2 reads YNNKEL (reference sequence). The J segment lost 6 bases and the V segment lost 5 bases, leaving 14 bases of the junction unmatched. CDR3 loop: CASSYRHGTGLGEQYF. CDR3 in DNA: TGTGCCAGCAGCTACCGCCATGGGACAGGGCTGGGCGAGCAGTACTTC.

This clonotype turned up a few times. The chain uses TRBV7-8 and TRBJ2-1; 12 bases agree with TRBD2. V lost 1 base, J lost 8 bases, and 9 bases stayed unmatched. The CDR3 loop spans 17 amino acids. In germline, CDR1 is SGHVS, CDR2 FQNEAQ. The CDR3 DNA sequence: TGTGCCAGCAGCTTAGTTGCTAGCGGGAGGGAGGGCCATGAGCAGTTCTTC. Translated, it gives CASSLVASGREGHEQFF.

In this sample, this clonotype turned up many times. This chain joins TRBV28 and TRBJ2-1, with 8 bases fitting TRBD1. This CDR3 region has 15 residues. CDR1 and CDR2 from the germline V gene are MDHEN and SYDVKM. Trimming at V came to 7 bases and at J to 7 bases, leaving 12 bases not matched to a gene. The CDR3 region is CASTPGQGAGNEQFF. The CDR3 bases are TGTGCCAGCACCCCCGGGCAGGGGGCCGGGAATGAGCAGTTCTTC.

The rearrangement joins TRBV7-9 to TRBJ2-7; D gene ambiguous. The V and J ends lost 3 bases and 2 bases respectively, with 11 bases between them. The CDR3 covers 14 residues. CDR1 and CDR2 (germline): SEHNR, FQNEAQ (reference sequence). The CDR3 sequence: CASSFFRPPYEQYF. In DNA form, the CDR3 reads TGTGCCAGCAGCTTTTTTAGACCTCCCTACGAGCAGTACTTC.

This clonotype was detected only a few times. The rearrangement links TRBV27 to TRBJ2-6; TRBD2 might be the D (5 bases). Germline CDR1 reads MNHEY; CDR2 reads SMNVEV (reference sequence). With 1 base removed from V and 4 bases from J, the gap between germline ends came to 14 bases. CDR3 length equals 17 residues. The CDR3 loop reads CASSLFGGGSGANVLTF. The CDR3 region has the DNA TGTGCCAGCAGTTTATTCGGCGGCGGGTCCGGGGCCAACGTCCTGACTTTC.

This clonotype was found a few times. V is TRBV20-1 and J is TRBJ2-5; the match to TRBD2 covers 13 bases. The CDR3 contains 19 residues. V trimming: 6 bases; J trimming: 2 bases; junction bases outside the gene matches: 18. Germline CDR1 DFQATT, CDR2 SNEGSKA (reference sequence). Here the CDR3 reads CSASSTSGGGWGPQETQYF. The CDR3 coding sequence is TGCAGTGCCTCAAGTACTAGCGGGGGGGGATGGGGGCCGCAAGAGACCCAGTACTTC.

The genes are TRBV6-5 and TRBJ2-1, with 10 bases lining up with TRBD2. CDR3 length equals 17 residues. The trim removed 4 bases at V and 1 base at J, leaving 7 bases unmatched. CDR1 and CDR2 from the germline V gene are MNHEY and SVGAGI. The CDR3 reads CASSSWSGRVSYNEQFF. DNA of the CDR3: TGTGCCAGCAGTTCCTGGAGCGGGAGGGTTTCCTACAATGAGCAGTTCTTC.

This clonotype turned up a few times. The chain has TRBV27 and TRBJ2-4; 7 nucleotides align to TRBD1. V was pared by 3 bases and J by 2 bases, with 7 bases of the junction left unmatched. The CDR3 sequence is 16 residues long. Germline lookup yields CDR1 MNHEY and CDR2 SMNVEV (reference sequence). The CDR3 DNA follows: TGTGCCAGCAGTTTTACGTACAGGGGACCCAAAAACATTCAGTACTTC. Translation: CASSFTYRGPKNIQYF.

V and J are TRBV4-2 and TRBJ1-2; D is uncertain. CDR1 and CDR2 from the germline V gene are LGHNA and YNFKEQ. The CDR3 covers 14 residues. Trimming stripped 2 bases from V and 4 bases from J, with 11 bases between. The CDR3 nucleotides are TGTGCCAGCAGCCAACCGGAGGGCGCCTATGGCTACACCTTC. Translating it yields CASSQPEGAYGYTF.

The chain couples TRBV27 to TRBJ2-1, with D possibly TRBD2 on 7 matching bases. V was trimmed by 6 bases and J by 8 bases, leaving 11 bases between them. CDR1 is MNHEY, CDR2 SMNVEV, per germline (reference sequence). The CDR3 loop spans 12 amino acids. CDR3 in amino acids: CASRGGGHEQFF. CDR3 nucleotide sequence: TGTGCCAGCAGGGGGGGGGGGCATGAGCAGTTCTTC.

This clonotype was observed many times. The V gene is TRBV2, the J gene TRBJ1-1; D remains unclear. CDR1 SNHLY and CDR2 FYNNEI come from the germline V gene. The CDR3 runs 12 residues. V was shortened by 6 bases and J by 7 bases, with 12 bases between the two germline ends. The CDR3 here is CASSPRNREAFF. The CDR3 DNA follows: TGTGCCAGCAGCCCTCGGAATCGTGAAGCTTTCTTT.

This clonotype was counted at least ten times. The chain couples TRBV7-8 to TRBJ1-2; unclear D gene. The CDR3 length is 16 residues. Germline V gene lookup returns CDR1 SGHVS and CDR2 FQNEAQ. Trimming cost V 4 bases and J 5 bases, with 20 bases left between them. This chain's CDR3 is CASSSQDPRAAYGYTF. The CDR3 nucleotides read TGTGCCAGCAGCTCACAAGACCCAAGGGCCGCTTATGGCTACACCTTC.

The chain carries TRBV19 and TRBJ1-2; 7 positions match TRBD1. In germline, CDR1 is LNHDA, CDR2 SQIVND (reference sequence). There are 13 residues in the CDR3. The V gene end was trimmed by 8 bases and the J gene end by 4 bases; junction bases not matched to a gene: 7. The CDR3 DNA follows: TGTGCCAGTCTCAGGGGGGAAAGCTATGGCTACACCTTC. Its protein product is CASLRGESYGYTF.

This chain connects TRBV24-1 to TRBJ2-3; no clear D gene. Between the trimmed V and J ends, which lost 5 bases and 3 bases, there was a span of 11 bases. The CDR3 runs to 14 residues. Germline CDR1 and CDR2: KGHDR and SFDVKD. CDR3 amino acids: CATSGQSPTDTQYF. The CDR3, as DNA: TGTGCCACCAGTGGGCAGAGCCCTACAGATACGCAGTATTTT.

The sample holds many counts of this clonotype. The genes are TRBV18 and TRBJ1-1, with 8 bases lining up with TRBD1. V lost 1 base, J lost 6 bases, and 7 bases stayed unmatched. CDR1 and CDR2 from the germline V gene are KGHSH and LQKENI. The CDR3 length is 15 residues. CDR3: CASSPRTGWAPEAFF. For the CDR3, the DNA is TGTGCCAGCTCACCACGGACAGGGTGGGCCCCTGAAGCTTTCTTT.

Note on this clonotype: The junction does not match germline at one end; this may be a read error. This chain links TRBV7-9 with TRBJ2-3, with D perhaps matching TRBD1 (6 bases). Germline loops: CDR1 SEHNR, CDR2 FQNEAQ (reference sequence). The CDR3 runs to 16 residues. For the CDR3, the DNA is TGTGTCAGCAGCTCGGACCGGGACACTGTAGTGGTGGCGCAGTATTTT. Its translation is CVSSSDRDTVVVAQYF.